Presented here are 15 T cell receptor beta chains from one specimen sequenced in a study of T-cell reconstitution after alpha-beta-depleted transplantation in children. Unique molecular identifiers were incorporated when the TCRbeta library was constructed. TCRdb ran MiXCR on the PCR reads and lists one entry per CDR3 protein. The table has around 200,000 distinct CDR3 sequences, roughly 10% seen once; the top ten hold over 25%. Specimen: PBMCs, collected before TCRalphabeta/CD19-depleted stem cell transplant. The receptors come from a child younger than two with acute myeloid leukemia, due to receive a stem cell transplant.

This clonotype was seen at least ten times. This CDR3 is CSARGISGSVQETQYF. The CDR3 region has the DNA TGCAGTGCTAGAGGGATAAGCGGGAGCGTTCAAGAGACCCAGTACTTC. The V gene is TRBV20-1, the J gene TRBJ2-5; 8 bases align to TRBD2. Per germline, CDR1 DFQATT and CDR2 SNEGSKA (reference sequence). The length of the CDR3 is 16 residues. V was clipped by 1 base and J by 2 bases; unmatched bases: 9.

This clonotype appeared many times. The CDR3 nucleotides read TGTGCCAGCAGTTTAGGGCAGTATCGCGAGCAGTACTTC. Translating it yields CASSLGQYREQYF. The rearrangement links TRBV12-3 or TRBV12-4 to TRBJ2-7; D remains unclear. V dropped 1 base and J dropped 6 bases, with 10 bases sitting between them. The CDR3 has 13 residues.

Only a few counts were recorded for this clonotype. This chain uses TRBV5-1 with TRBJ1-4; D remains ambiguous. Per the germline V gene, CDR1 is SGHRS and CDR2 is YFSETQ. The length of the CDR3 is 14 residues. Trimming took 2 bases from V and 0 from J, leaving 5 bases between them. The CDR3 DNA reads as TGCGCCAGCAGCTTAACCTCAACTAATGAAAAACTGTTTTTT. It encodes CASSLTSTNEKLFF.

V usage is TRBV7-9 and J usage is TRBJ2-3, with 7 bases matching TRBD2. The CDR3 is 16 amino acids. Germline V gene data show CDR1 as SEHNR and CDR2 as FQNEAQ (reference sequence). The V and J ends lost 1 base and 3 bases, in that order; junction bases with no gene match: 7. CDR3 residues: CASSLGPSGGTDTQYF. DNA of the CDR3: TGTGCCAGCAGCTTAGGGCCTAGCGGTGGGACAGATACGCAGTATTTT.

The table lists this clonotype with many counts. The DNA for the CDR3 is TGTGCCAGCAGCTTATCACTGGGAAACACCATATATTTT. Translation: CASSLSLGNTIYF. V usage is TRBV7-9 and J usage is TRBJ1-3; D not certain. Germline assignment: CDR1 SEHNR and CDR2 FQNEAQ (reference sequence). The CDR3 runs to 13 residues. The V end was cut by 2 bases, the J end by 4 bases, with 6 bases between.

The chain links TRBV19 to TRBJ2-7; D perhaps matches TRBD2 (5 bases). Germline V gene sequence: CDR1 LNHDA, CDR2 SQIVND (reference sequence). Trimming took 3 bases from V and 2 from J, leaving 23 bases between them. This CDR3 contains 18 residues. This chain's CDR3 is CASSIQIVDAAGPYEQYF. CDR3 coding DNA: TGTGCCAGTAGTATCCAAATAGTTGATGCGGCGGGCCCCTACGAGCAGTACTTC.

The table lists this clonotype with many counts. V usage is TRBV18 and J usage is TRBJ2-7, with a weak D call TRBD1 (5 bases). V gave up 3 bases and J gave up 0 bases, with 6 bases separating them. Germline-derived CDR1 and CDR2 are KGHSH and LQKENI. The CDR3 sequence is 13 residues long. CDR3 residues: CASSPDNSYEQYF. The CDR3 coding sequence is TGTGCCAGCTCACCGGACAACTCCTACGAGCAGTACTTC.

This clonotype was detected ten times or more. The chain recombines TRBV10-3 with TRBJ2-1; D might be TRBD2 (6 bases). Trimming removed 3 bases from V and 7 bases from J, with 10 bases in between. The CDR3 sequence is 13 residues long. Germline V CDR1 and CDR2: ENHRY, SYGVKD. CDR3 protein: CAISDWRENEQFF. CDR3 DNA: TGTGCCATCAGTGATTGGCGGGAAAATGAGCAGTTCTTC.

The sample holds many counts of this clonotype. The CDR3 DNA is TGTGCCAGCAGTGTCGCTGGGGGAGTAGACCGGGGGGAAAAACTGTTTTTT. It is translated as CASSVAGGVDRGEKLFF. The V gene is TRBV28, the J gene TRBJ1-4, with D perhaps matching TRBD1 (5 bases). CDR3 length equals 17 residues. Germline CDR1 is MDHEN and CDR2 is SYDVKM. V was shortened by 5 bases and J by 8 bases, with 24 bases between the two germline ends.

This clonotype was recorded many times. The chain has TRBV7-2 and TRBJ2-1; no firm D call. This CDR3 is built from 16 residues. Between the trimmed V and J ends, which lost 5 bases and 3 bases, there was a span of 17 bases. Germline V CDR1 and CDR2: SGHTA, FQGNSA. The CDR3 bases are TGTGCCAGCAGCCATTCGGGTCTTTTTTTCTACAATGAGCAGTTCTTC. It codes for CASSHSGLFFYNEQFF.

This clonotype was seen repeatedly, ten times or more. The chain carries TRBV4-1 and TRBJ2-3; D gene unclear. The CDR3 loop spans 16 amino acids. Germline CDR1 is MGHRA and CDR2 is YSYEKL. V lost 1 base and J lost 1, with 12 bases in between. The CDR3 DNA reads TGCGCCAGCAGCCAAGTGGGCAGATCCCGCACAGATACGCAGTATTTT. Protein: CASSQVGRSRTDTQYF.

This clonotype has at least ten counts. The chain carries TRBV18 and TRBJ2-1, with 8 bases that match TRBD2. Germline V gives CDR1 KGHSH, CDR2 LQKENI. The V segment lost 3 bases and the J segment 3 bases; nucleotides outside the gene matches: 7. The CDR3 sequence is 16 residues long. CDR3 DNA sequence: TGTGCCAGCTCACCCTATAGCGGGAACAACTACAATGAGCAGTTCTTC. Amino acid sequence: CASSPYSGNNYNEQFF.

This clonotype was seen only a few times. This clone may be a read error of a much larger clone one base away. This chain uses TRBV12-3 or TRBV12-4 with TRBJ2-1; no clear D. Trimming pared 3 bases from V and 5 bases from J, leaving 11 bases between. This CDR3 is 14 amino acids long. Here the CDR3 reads CASSFGRIDNEQFF. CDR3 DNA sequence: TGTGCCAGCAGTTTTGGTCGGATTGACAATGAGCAGTTCTTC.

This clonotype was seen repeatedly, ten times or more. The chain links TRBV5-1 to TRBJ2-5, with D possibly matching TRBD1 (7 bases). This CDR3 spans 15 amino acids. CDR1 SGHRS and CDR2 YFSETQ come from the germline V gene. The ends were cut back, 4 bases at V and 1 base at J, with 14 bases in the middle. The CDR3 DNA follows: TGCGCCAGCAGCGGCGGGACAGCAACCCAAGAGACCCAGTACTTC. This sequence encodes CASSGGTATQETQYF.

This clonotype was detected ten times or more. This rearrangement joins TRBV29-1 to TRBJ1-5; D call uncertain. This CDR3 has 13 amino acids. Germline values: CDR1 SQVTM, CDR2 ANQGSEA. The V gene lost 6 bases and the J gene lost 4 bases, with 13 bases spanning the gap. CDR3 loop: CSVTDTPNQPQHF. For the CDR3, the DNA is TGCAGCGTGACGGATACCCCTAATCAGCCCCAGCATTTT.